This T cell receptor (beta chain) was observed in a study of blood T cell repertoires in COVID-19. Method: immunoSEQ multiplex PCR; TCRdb's copy keeps in-frame clones and lacks some. The sample includes 110,000 or so clones, around 80% of them seen just once. This clone was picked up a small number of times. Germline CDR1 is SEHNR and CDR2 is FQNEAQ (reference sequence). Deletions cut 5 bases from V and 4 bases from J, with 20 bases between. This CDR3 region has 16 residues. The receptor was derived from an elderly woman with active or convalescent COVID-19. The specimen sequenced was peripheral blood. The chain joins TRBV7-9 to TRBJ1-2; maybe TRBD1 (6 bases). CDR3 loop: CASSQRKQGSVYGYTF. The CDR3 DNA reads as TGTGCCAGCAGCCAAAGGAAACAGGGATCCGTCTATGGCTACACCTTC.